The T cell receptor (beta chain) under discussion was sequenced for a study of neoadjuvant anti-PD-1 for oral cavity cancer. Looking at the study overall: Patients without progression got a fourth dose around day 43.

V lost 2 bases and J lost 7, with 17 bases in between. The CDR3 has 14 amino acids. Germline-derived CDR1 and CDR2 are GTSNPN and SVGIG (reference sequence). Study observations and caveats: After neoadjuvant nivolumab, PBMC T cell clonality was significantly higher in non-responders than responders.

Time point: after neoadjuvant nivolumab, at surgical resection. Cohort: HPV-negative, locally advanced oral cavity squamous cell carcinoma patients. No culture or expansion preceded analysis of these blood cells. TCRdb's copy holds only in-frame clones and misses some; the assay was immunoSEQ multiplex PCR. The sample has about 14,000 clones, roughly 77% seen once. Notes on this clone: What it binds is unknown.

The sample consisted of PBMCs, taken after nivolumab (anti-PD-1) treatment. This receptor was taken from a person aged 40 to 85 with oral cavity squamous cell carcinoma. V usage is TRBV30 and J usage is TRBJ1-2, with D possibly being TRBD1 (5 bases). CDR3 loop: CAWSLGPRGRGYTF. As DNA, the CDR3 is TGTGCCTGGAGTCTCGGACCAAGGGGACGTGGCTACACCTTC. Complete variable domain (other parts from reference TRBV30 and TRBJ1-2): SQTIHQWPATLVQPVGSPLSLECTVEGTSNPNLYWYRQAAGRGLQLLFYSVGIGQISSEVPQNLSASRPQDRQFILSSKKLLLSDSGFYLCAWSLGPRGRGYTFGSGTRLTVV.